This TCR beta chain derives from a study of CD8 T cells in ankylosing spondylitis. In its sample, this clonotype was seen many times. Antigen specificity is unknown. TCRdb itself ran the 5' RACE reads through MiXCR, one entry per CDR3 protein. The sample includes about 800,000 distinct CDR3 sequences, about an eighth seen only once; the top ten take under 0.6%. Overall study findings and caveats: Seemingly distinctive of ankylosing spondylitis blood was a TCR beta motif formed by eight highly homologous variants. The clones that were linked to disease were reported to be significantly enriched in matched synovial fluid samples from ankylosing spondylitis patients.

CDR3 length: 12 amino acids. Between the trimmed V and J ends, which lost 8 bases and 7 bases, there was a span of 12 bases. This TCR was recovered from a male donor with ankylosing spondylitis. Sequencing was done on a sample of blood, either unsorted or a sorted T cell fraction (not recorded which). The gene calls are TRBV12-3 or TRBV12-4 and TRBJ1-5; tentatively, D is TRBD1 (6 bases). CDR3 nucleotides: TGTGCCAGCCGTTACAGGGACCAGCCCCAGCATTTT. It codes for CASRYRDQPQHF.